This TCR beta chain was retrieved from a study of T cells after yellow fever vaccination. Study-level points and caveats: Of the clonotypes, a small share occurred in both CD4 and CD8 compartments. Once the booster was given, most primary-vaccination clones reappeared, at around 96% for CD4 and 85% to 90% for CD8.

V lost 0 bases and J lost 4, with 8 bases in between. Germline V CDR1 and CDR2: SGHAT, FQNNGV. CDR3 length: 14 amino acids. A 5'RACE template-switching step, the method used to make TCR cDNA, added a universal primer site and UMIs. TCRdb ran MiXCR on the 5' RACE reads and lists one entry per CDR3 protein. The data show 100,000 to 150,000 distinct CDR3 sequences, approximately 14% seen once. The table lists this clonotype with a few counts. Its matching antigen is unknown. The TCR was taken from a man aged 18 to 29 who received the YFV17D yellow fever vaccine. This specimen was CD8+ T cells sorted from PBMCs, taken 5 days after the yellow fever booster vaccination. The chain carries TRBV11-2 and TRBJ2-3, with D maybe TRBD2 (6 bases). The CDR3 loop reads CASSLDGGADTQYF. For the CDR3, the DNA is TGTGCCAGCAGCTTAGACGGGGGAGCAGATACGCAGTATTTT.